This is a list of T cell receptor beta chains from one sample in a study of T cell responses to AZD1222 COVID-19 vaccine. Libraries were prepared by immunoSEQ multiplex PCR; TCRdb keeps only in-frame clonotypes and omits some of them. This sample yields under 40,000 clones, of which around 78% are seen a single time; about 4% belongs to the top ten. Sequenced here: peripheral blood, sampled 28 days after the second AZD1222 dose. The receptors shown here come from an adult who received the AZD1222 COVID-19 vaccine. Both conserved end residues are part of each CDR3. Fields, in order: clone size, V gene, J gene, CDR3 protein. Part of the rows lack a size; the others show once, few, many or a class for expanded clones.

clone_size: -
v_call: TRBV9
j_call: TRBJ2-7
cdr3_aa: CASSVGGEIRRGEQYF

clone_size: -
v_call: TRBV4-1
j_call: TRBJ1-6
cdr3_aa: CASSQVHTMDSPRESSPLHF

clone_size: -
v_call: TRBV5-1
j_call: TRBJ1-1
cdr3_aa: CASSLGGDTEAFF

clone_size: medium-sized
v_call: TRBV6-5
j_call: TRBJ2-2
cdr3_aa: CASRPGQGASGELFF

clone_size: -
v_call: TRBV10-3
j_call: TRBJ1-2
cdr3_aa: CAISESLAGYTF

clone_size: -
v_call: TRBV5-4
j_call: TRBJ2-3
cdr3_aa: CASSTLGHRSTDTQYF

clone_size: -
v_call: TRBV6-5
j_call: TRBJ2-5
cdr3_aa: CASSYGGAGQETQYF

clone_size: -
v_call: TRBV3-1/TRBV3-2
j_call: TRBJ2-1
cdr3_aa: CASSRQGPPRNEQFF

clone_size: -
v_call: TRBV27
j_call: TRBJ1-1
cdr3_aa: CASSENRVPNTEAFF

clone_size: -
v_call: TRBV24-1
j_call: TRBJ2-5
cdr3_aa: CATSDSTGSLEETQYF

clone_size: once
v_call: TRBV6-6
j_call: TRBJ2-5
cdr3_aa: CASRLQGLGQETQYF

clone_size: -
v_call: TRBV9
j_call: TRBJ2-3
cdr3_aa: CASAQTSGWDTQYF

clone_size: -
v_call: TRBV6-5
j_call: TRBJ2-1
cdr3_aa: CASVRDGRRTGQFF

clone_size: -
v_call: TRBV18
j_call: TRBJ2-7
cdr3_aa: CASSGTGQGAYGSYEQYF

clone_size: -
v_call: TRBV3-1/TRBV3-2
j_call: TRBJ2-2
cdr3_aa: CASSRGLAGGKAGELFF

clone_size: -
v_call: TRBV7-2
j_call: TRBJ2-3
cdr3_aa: CASSSSIRGDPKKYF

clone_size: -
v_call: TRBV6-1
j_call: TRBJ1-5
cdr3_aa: CASSAPPTGGTNSNQPQHF

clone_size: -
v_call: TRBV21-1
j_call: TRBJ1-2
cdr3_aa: CASWGRTPSQGAYYGYTF

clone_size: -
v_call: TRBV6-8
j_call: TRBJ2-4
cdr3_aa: CASSYSKEGVIQYF

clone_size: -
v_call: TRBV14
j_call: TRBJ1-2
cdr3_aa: CASSQLGGADGYTF

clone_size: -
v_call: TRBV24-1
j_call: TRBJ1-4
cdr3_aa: CATSDGGTGNEKLFF

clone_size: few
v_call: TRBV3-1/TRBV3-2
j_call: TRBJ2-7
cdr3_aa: CASSQAYGRNSYEQYF

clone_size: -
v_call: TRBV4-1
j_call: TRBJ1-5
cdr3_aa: CASSQDLGGYDQPQHF

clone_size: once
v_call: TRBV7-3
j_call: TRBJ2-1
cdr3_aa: CASQAGGDIYNEQFF

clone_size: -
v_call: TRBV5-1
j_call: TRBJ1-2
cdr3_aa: CASSLISGSDYGYTF

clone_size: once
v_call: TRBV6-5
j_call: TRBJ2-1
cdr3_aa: CASSRTDNEQFF

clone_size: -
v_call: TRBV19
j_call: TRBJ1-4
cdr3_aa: CASSIGRGGNEKLFF

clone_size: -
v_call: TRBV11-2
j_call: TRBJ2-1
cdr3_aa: CASSPRLAGKENEQFF

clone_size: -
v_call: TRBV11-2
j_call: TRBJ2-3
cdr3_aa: CASSHGTSGGRVGDTQYF

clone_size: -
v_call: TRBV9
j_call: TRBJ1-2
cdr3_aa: CASSVGDLGANGYTF

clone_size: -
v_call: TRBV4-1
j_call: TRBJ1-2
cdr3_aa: CASSQVSRQGGEGYTF

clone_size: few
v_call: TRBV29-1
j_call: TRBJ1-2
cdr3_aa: CSVETNDRVGYTF

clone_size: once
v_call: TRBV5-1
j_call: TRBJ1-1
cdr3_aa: CASSLGGGGDTEAFF

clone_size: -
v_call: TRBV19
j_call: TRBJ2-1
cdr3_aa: CASRMTGGFIQWEQFF

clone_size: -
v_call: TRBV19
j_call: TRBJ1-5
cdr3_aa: CASRRGGSNQPQHF

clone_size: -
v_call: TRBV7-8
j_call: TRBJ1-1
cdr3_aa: CASSPWTGKATEAFF

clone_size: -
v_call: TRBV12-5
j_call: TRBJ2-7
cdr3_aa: CASGLVTGGVTYEQYF

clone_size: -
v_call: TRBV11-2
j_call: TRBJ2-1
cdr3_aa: CASSLDGPLDEQFF

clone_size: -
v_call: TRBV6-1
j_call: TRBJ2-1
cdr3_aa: CASSSGTGANEQFF

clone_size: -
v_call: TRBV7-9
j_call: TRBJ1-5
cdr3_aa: CASSLAAGTNQPQHF

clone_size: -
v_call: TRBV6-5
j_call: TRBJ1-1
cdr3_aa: CASSYGQNTEAFF

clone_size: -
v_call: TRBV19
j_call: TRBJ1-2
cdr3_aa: CASSTGQGAPYGYTF

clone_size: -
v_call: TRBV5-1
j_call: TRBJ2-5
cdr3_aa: CASSRLGDQETQYF

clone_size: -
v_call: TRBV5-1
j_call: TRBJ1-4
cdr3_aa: CASSFPPPNEKLFF

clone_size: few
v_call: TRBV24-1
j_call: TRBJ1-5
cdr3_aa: CATSEGTGASQPQHF

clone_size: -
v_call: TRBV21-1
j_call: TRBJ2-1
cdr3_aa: CAPGTGRIWPYNEQFF

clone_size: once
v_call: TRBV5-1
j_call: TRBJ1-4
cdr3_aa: CASSPGRGNEKLFF

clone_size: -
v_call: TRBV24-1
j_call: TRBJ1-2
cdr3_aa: CATSEGEWNGYTF

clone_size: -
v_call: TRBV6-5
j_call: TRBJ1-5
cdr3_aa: CASEDGDQPQHF

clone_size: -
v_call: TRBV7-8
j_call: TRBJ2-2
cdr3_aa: CASSPRPGQGAPGELFF

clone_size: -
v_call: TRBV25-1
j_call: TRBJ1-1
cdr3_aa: CASSESRGPAEAFF

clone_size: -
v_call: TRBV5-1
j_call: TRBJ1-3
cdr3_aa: CASSLEGQGYSGNTIYF

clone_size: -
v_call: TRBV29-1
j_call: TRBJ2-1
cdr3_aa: CSVLLQGEGNEQFF

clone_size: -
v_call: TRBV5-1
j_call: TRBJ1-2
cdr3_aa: CASSSAPTGSRFYGYTF

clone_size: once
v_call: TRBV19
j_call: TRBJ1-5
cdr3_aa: CASSRPPGHQPQHF

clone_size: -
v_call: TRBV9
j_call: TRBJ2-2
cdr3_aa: CASSASNLVSGELFF

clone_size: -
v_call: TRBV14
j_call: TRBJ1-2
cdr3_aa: CASSSTGVNYGYTF